The rows below give T cell receptor beta chains drawn from one sample of a study of blood T cell repertoires in COVID-19. The assay was immunoSEQ multiplex PCR, and TCRdb's table has in-frame clones only and misses some. The sample includes fewer than 300,000 clones, roughly 86% of them seen just once. The sample comprised peripheral blood. The source is a man aged 40-49 years who had recovered from COVID-19. CDR3s include the opening cysteine and the closing phenylalanine or tryptophan. The order of the fields is CDR3 length, D gene, clone size, J gene, V gene, CDR3 protein, CDR3 DNA. D genes are given only for firm matches. Rows may omit the clone size; those that give it use once, few, many or a size class.

>15|TRBD2|NA|TRBJ2-3|TRBV5-6
CASSQAGVLADTQYF
TGTGCCAGCAGCCAAGCGGGAGTGTTGGCAGATACGCAGTATTTT
>16|NA|NA|TRBJ2-2|TRBV5-4
CASSLAGRDSTGELFF
TGTGCCAGCAGCTTGGCGGGGCGGGATAGTACCGGGGAGCTGTTTTTT
>15|TRBD2|NA|TRBJ2-2|TRBV7-2
CASTPREGLVGELFF
TGTGCCAGCACCCCCCGGGAGGGCCTCGTCGGGGAGCTGTTTTTT
>17|TRBD2|NA|TRBJ2-1|TRBV24-1
CATSDRRLAGDYNEQFF
TGTGCCACCAGTGACCGGCGACTAGCGGGAGACTACAATGAGCAGTTCTTC
>16|NA|NA|TRBJ2-3|TRBV5-1
CASSLGLKVGTDTQYF
TGCGCCAGCAGCTTGGGGTTGAAGGTCGGGACAGATACGCAGTATTTT
>13|NA|NA|TRBJ1-1|TRBV6-5
CASSLVLTTEAFF
TGTGCCAGCAGTCTCGTACTAACCACTGAAGCTTTCTTT
>14|TRBD1|NA|TRBJ2-7|TRBV7-9
CASSTGGPIYEQYF
TGTGCCAGCAGCACAGGGGGCCCTATCTACGAGCAGTACTTC
>14|TRBD2|NA|TRBJ2-1|TRBV7-3
CASSFSGGYNEQFF
TGTGCCAGCAGCTTTAGCGGGGGATACAATGAGCAGTTCTTC
>15|NA|NA|TRBJ2-2|TRBV7-6
CASSLARRGPGELFF
TGTGCCAGCAGCTTAGCGCGTCGAGGGCCCGGGGAGCTGTTTTTT
>15|NA|once|TRBJ2-7|TRBV7-2
CASSFPWAGNYEQYF
TGTGCCAGCAGCTTCCCTTGGGCCGGAAACTACGAGCAGTACTTC
>10|NA|NA|TRBJ1-2|TRBV10-3
CAIYFNGYTF
TGTGCCATTTACTTTAACGGCTACACCTTC
>15|NA|NA|TRBJ2-1|TRBV6-5
CASSYLGAGYNEQFF
TGTGCCAGCAGTTACCTGGGGGCCGGCTACAATGAGCAGTTCTTC
>16|NA|NA|TRBJ2-2|TRBV15
CATSRDSREDTGELFF
TGTGCCACCAGCAGAGATAGCAGGGAGGACACCGGGGAGCTGTTTTTT
>17|TRBD1|NA|TRBJ1-1|TRBV9
CASSVAGQGGMNTEAFF
TGTGCCAGCAGCGTAGCCGGACAGGGAGGGATGAACACTGAAGCTTTCTTT
>18|TRBD2|NA|TRBJ2-3|TRBV7-3
CASSLGTSGRAQTDTQYF
TGTGCCAGCAGCTTAGGGACTAGCGGGAGGGCCCAGACAGATACGCAGTATTTT
>16|NA|NA|TRBJ2-7|TRBV4-2
CASSQDVSSDSYEQYF
TGTGCCAGCAGCCAAGATGTGAGCTCCGACTCCTACGAGCAGTACTTC
>12|NA|NA|TRBJ2-1|TRBV12-3/TRBV12-4
CASSFRYNEQFF
TGTGCCAGCAGTTTCCGCTACAATGAGCAGTTCTTC
>15|NA|few|TRBJ1-3|TRBV9
CASSVDGQPRNTIYF
TGTGCCAGCAGCGTAGACGGACAGCCGAGAAACACCATATATTTT
>15|TRBD2|NA|TRBJ2-1|TRBV30
CAWSPGTSGRYEQFF
TGTGCCTGGAGCCCAGGGACTAGCGGGAGGTATGAGCAGTTCTTC
>16|NA|NA|TRBJ2-3|TRBV27
CASSLVTGPGTDTQYF
TGTGCCAGCAGTTTAGTCACAGGGCCAGGCACAGATACGCAGTATTTT